One sample yielded the 15 T cell receptor beta chains listed below, sequenced in a study of blood T cell repertoires in COVID-19. Sequenced by immunoSEQ multiplex PCR; TCRdb stores in-frame clones only, minus some. The sample records some 86,000 clones, approximately 90% being singletons. The sample consisted of peripheral blood. The receptor source for this set is a human donor with active COVID-19. The donor label of this sample is uncertain.

The chain joins TRBV7-9 to TRBJ2-5; 11 bases are a match to TRBD2. The CDR3 has 16 residues. Losses at the gene ends were 2 bases for V and 3 bases for J; bases not matched to a gene: 5. Germline V lookup: CDR1 SEHNR, CDR2 FQNEAQ (reference sequence). In nucleotides, the CDR3 is TGTGCCAGCAGCTTAATGGTACTAGCGGGGGAAGAGACCCAGTACTTC. Residues: CASSLMVLAGEETQYF.

This clone showed up just once. The rearrangement links TRBV27 to TRBJ2-2; no clear D. The CDR3 runs 13 residues. CDR1 is MNHEY and CDR2 is SMNVEV in the germline V gene (reference sequence). Deletions cut 6 bases from V and 2 bases from J, with 7 bases between. The CDR3 reads CASSLLNTGELFF. The CDR3 DNA is TGTGCCAGCAGCCTTTTAAACACCGGGGAGCTGTTTTTT.

The chain carries TRBV6-5 and TRBJ2-6; D is perhaps TRBD1 (5 bases). V dropped 5 bases and J dropped 5 bases, with 13 bases sitting between them. This CDR3 is built from 15 residues. Germline V lookup: CDR1 MNHEY, CDR2 SVGAGI. The CDR3 here is CASSTDSSRANVLTF. The CDR3 DNA reads as TGTGCCAGCAGTACCGACAGTTCTCGGGCCAACGTCCTGACTTTC.

The chain couples TRBV7-2 to TRBJ2-7; D is uncertain. The CDR3 totals 12 residues. From germline, CDR1 is SGHTA and CDR2 FQGNSA. The V end was cut by 4 bases, the J end by 4 bases, with 8 bases between. The DNA of the CDR3 is TGTGCCAGCAGCTCGTCTTTATACGAGCAGTACTTC. Its protein is CASSSSLYEQYF.

This rearrangement joins TRBV7-9 to TRBJ1-2; weak D call: TRBD1 (6 bases). Looked up from germline, CDR1 is SEHNR and CDR2 is FQNEAQ (reference sequence). The length of the CDR3 is 13 residues. Trimming removed 6 bases at V and 1 base at J, with 9 bases between. In nucleotides, the CDR3 is TGTGCCAGCAGTTCCAGGGGTAACTATGGCTACACCTTC. Residues: CASSSRGNYGYTF.

This clone has just one count. J is TRBJ2-1 and V is TRBV6-1; D is unresolved. The CDR3 totals 13 residues. The germline gives CDR1 MNHNS, CDR2 SASEGT. V lost 2 bases to trimming and J lost 5 bases, with 7 bases between them. CDR3 coding DNA: TGTGCCAGCAGTGAAAAAGCAAACAATGAGCAGTTCTTC. This encodes CASSEKANNEQFF.

The chain employs TRBV29-1 and TRBJ1-1; D may be TRBD1 (5 bases). The germline V gene has CDR1 SQVTM and CDR2 ANQGSEA. This CDR3 contains 12 residues. Trimming removed 3 bases from V and 6 bases from J, with 11 bases in between. The CDR3 coding sequence is TGCAGCGTTGATGGCGGGGACCCTGAAGCTTTCTTT. The encoded protein is CSVDGGDPEAFF.

The CDR3 bases are TGTGCCAGCAGCTTAGGTAGCTCCTATAATTCACCCCTCCACTTT. Translated: CASSLGSSYNSPLHF. The gene calls are TRBV7-9 and TRBJ1-6, with no clear D. Germline-derived CDR1 and CDR2 are SEHNR and FQNEAQ (reference sequence). Trimming took 1 base from V and 0 from J, leaving 4 bases between them. This CDR3 region has 15 residues.

V gene TRBV6-4 combines with J gene TRBJ2-2, with D maybe TRBD2 (5 bases). Germline V CDR1 and CDR2: MRHNA, SNTAGT. V lost 3 bases to trimming and J lost 4 bases, with 12 bases between them. This CDR3 is built from 15 residues. The CDR3 is CASSEEAVGTGELFF. The DNA for the CDR3 is TGTGCCAGCAGTGAGGAAGCGGTTGGCACCGGGGAGCTGTTTTTT.

The chain carries TRBV29-1 and TRBJ2-5; 7 bases match TRBD1. CDR3 length: 12 residues. V shed 3 bases and J 11 bases; nucleotides not matched to a gene: 9. The V gene's germline CDR1 is SQVTM and CDR2 ANQGSEA. The CDR3 region has the DNA TGCAGCGTTGATAAGGGGACAGCCAATCAGTACTTC. Protein: CSVDKGTANQYF.

The table lists this clone with a count of one. This chain uses TRBV15 with TRBJ1-1, with 7 bases fitting TRBD1. The CDR3 runs 15 residues. Germline loops: CDR1 LNHNV, CDR2 YYDKDF (reference sequence). The V gene end was trimmed by 5 bases and the J gene end by 6 bases; junction bases not matched to a gene: 12. The chain's CDR3 is CATSPQTGLVAEAFF. Here the CDR3 DNA reads TGTGCCACCAGCCCCCAGACAGGGTTGGTCGCTGAAGCTTTCTTT.

The chain uses TRBV3-1 (or the pseudogene TRBV3-2) and TRBJ2-5; 13 bases line up with TRBD2. The CDR3 consists of 17 residues. The germline V gene encodes CDR1 LGHDT and CDR2 YNNKEL (reference sequence). V dropped 3 bases and J dropped 5; count of bases not matched to a gene: 9. The CDR3 nucleotides are TGTGCCAGCAGCCAGGGACTAGCGGGGTCGACGGTGGAGACCCAGTACTTC. This encodes CASSQGLAGSTVETQYF.

This chain connects TRBV19 to TRBJ2-1, with D tentatively TRBD2 (7 bases). Germline assignment: CDR1 LNHDA and CDR2 SQIVND (reference sequence). V gave up 4 bases and J gave up 3 bases, with 10 bases separating them. The CDR3 has 14 amino acids. Written as DNA, the CDR3 is TGTGCCAGTAGTAAAGGGGGGGACTACAATGAGCAGTTCTTC. It is translated as CASSKGGDYNEQFF. Drawing the rest from reference TRBV19 and TRBJ2-1, the complete variable domain is DGGITQSPKYLFRKEGQNVTLSCEQNLNHDAMYWYRQDPGQGLRLIYYSQIVNDFQKGDIAEGYSVSREKKESFPLTVTSAQKNPTAFYLCASSKGGDYNEQFFGPGTRLTVL.

V usage is TRBV25-1 and J usage is TRBJ1-4; a weak D match, TRBD1 (6 bases). This CDR3 contains 16 residues. Deletions cut 1 base from V and 7 bases from J, with 16 bases between. The germline V gene has CDR1 MGHDK and CDR2 SYGVNS. The CDR3 region is CASSEFRTGQGEKLFF. The CDR3 DNA reads TGTGCCAGCAGTGAATTTAGAACAGGGCAAGGTGAAAAACTGTTTTTT.

V gene TRBV9 combines with J gene TRBJ1-2; a weak D match, TRBD1 (6 bases). The V gene's germline CDR1 is SGDLS and CDR2 YYNGEE. The CDR3 length is 16 residues. V lost 4 bases to trimming and J lost 6 bases, with 22 bases between them. The CDR3 loop is CASSTHTTGSGNGYTF. For the CDR3, the DNA is TGTGCCAGCAGCACACACACCACAGGGTCTGGGAATGGCTACACCTTC.